Detailed here is one TCR beta chain. The sample belongs to a study of cytomegalovirus exposure and HLA in healthy donors. In the PCR, 60 Vbeta and 13 Jbeta primers were used. TCRdb's table, derived via immunoSEQ multiplex PCR, lists solely in-frame clones and lacks some. The data hold around 190,000 clones, with around 78% observed a single time. V lost 5 bases to trimming and J lost 6 bases, with 11 bases between them. Germline V gene data show CDR1 as MGHDK and CDR2 as SYGVNS. The CDR3 extends over 14 amino acids. The chain has TRBV25-1 and TRBJ1-6; no clear D gene. The TCR comes from a man aged 25 to 40 in good health and CMV-seronegative. Sequenced material: PBMCs. This chain's CDR3 is CASSIPGLNSPLHF. The CDR3 DNA sequence: TGTGCCAGCAGTATTCCAGGTCTTAATTCACCCCTCCACTTT.